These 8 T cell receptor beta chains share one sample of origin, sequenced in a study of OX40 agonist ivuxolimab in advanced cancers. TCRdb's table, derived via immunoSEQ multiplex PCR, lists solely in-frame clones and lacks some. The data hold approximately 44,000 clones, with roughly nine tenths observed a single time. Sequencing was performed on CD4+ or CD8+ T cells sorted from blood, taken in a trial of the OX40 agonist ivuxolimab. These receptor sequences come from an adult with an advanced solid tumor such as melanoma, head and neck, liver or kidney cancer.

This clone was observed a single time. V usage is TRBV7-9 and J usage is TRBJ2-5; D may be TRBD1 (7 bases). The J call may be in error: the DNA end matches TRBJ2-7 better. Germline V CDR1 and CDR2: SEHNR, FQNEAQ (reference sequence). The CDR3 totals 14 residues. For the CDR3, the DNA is TGTGCCAGCAGCTACGGCGGGACAGATTACGAGCAGTACTTC. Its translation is CASSYGGTDYEQYF.

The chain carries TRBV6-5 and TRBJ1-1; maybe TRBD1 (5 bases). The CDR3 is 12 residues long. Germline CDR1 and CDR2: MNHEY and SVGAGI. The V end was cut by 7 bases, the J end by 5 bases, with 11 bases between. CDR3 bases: TGTGCCAGCAAGTACGGGGCGACTGAAGCTTTCTTT. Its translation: CASKYGATEAFF.

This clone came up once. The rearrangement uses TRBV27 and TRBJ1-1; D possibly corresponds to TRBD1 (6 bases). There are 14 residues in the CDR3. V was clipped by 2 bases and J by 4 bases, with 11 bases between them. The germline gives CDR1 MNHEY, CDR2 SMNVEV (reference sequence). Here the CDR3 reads CASSLGGAGTEAFF. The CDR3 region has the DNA TGTGCCAGCAGTTTAGGGGGGGCGGGCACTGAAGCTTTCTTT.

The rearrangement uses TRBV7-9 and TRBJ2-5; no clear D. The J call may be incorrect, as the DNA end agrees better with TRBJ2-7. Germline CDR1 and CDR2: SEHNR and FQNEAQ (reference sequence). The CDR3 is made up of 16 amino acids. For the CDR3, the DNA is TGTGCCAGCAGCTTCCCCCCCGTATTTAGCAGCCACGAGCAGTACTTC. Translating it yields CASSFPPVFSSHEQYF.

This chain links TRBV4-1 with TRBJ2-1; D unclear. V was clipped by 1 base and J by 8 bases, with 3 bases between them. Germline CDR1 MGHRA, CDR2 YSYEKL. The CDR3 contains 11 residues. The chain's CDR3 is CASSQGYEQFF. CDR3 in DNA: TGCGCCAGCAGCCAAGGGTATGAGCAGTTCTTC.

CDR3 region: CASNSGGYEQYF. The CDR3, as DNA: TGTGCCAGCAATAGCGGGGGATACGAGCAGTACTTC. The V call is TRBV6-6, the J call TRBJ2-7, with TRBD2 identical over 9 bases. Germline CDR1 reads MNHNY; CDR2 reads SVGAGI (reference sequence). The CDR3 has 12 residues. V trimming: 7 bases; J trimming: 4 bases; junction bases outside the gene matches: 2.

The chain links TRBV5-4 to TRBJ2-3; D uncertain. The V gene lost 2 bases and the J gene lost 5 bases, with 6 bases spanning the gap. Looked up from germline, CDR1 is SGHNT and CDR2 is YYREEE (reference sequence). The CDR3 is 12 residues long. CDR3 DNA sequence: TGTGCCAGCAGCTTAGTGGGAGATACGCAGTATTTT. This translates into CASSLVGDTQYF.

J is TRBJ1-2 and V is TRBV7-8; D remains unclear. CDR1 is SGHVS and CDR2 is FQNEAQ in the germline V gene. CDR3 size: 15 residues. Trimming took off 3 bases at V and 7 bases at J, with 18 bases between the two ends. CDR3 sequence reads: CASSFSATGGSGYTF. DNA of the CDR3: TGTGCCAGCAGCTTCTCTGCAACCGGTGGGTCTGGCTACACCTTC. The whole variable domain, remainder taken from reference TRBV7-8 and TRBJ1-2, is GAGVSQSPRYKVAKRGQDVALRCDPISGHVSLFWYQQALGQGPEFLTYFQNEAQLDKSGLPSDRFFAERPEGSVSTLKIQRTQQEDSAVYLCASSFSATGGSGYTFGSGTRLTVV.